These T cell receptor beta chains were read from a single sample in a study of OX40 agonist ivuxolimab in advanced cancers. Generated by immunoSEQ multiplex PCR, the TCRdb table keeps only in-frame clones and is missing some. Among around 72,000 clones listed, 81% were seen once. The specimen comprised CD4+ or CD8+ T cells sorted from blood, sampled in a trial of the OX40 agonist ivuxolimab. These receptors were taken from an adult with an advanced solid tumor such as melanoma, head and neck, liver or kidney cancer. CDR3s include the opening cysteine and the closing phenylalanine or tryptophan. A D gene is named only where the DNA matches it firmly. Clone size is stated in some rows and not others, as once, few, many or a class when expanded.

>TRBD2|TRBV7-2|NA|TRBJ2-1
CASSSQGLAGGNEQFF
TGTGCCAGCAGCTCCCAGGGACTAGCGGGGGGCAATGAGCAGTTCTTC
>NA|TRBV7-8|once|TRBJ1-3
CASSLAFRGDGNTIYF
TGTGCCAGCAGCTTAGCGTTCAGGGGAGATGGAAACACCATATATTTT
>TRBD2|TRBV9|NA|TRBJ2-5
CASTERGSRGETQYF
TGTGCCAGCACGGAGCGGGGCTCGAGAGGAGAGACCCAGTACTTC
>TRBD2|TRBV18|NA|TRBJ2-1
CASSPVSLTSGSTEQFF
TGTGCCAGCTCACCAGTAAGTCTCACTAGCGGGAGTACTGAGCAGTTCTTC
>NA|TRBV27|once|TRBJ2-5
CASSLRGGAGTSETQYF
TGTGCCAGCAGTTTACGAGGAGGGGCAGGGACATCAGAGACCCAGTACTTC
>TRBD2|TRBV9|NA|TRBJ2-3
CASSFSGSDDTQYF
TGTGCCAGCAGCTTTAGCGGGAGTGATGATACGCAGTATTTT
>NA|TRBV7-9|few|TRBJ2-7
CASSADSFYEQYF
TGTGCCAGCAGCGCAGACAGCTTCTACGAGCAGTACTTC
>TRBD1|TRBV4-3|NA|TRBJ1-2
CASSPDRTGPYYGYTF
TGCGCCAGCAGCCCTGACCGGACAGGGCCCTACTATGGCTACACCTTC
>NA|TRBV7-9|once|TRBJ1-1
CASGGRRDSAFF
TGTGCCAGCGGGGGCCGCAGGGATAGTGCTTTCTTT
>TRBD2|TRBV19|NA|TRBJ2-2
CASSRGLAGGFDTGELFF
TGTGCCAGTAGTAGAGGACTAGCGGGAGGGTTTGACACCGGGGAGCTGTTTTTT
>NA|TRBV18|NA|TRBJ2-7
CASSPGRFSYEQYF
TGTGCCAGCTCTCCCGGGCGTTTCTCCTACGAGCAGTACTTC
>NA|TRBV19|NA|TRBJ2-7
CASSIGGLSYEQYF
TGTGCCAGTAGTATAGGAGGGTTATCCTACGAGCAGTACTTC
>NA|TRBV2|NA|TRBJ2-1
CASREDSNEQFF
TGTGCCAGCAGGGAAGACTCGAATGAGCAGTTCTTC
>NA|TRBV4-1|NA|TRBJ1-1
CASSHQRGMNTEAFF
TGCGCCAGCAGCCATCAAAGGGGCATGAACACTGAAGCTTTCTTT